One T cell receptor beta chain is described in this entry. Its antigen remains unknown. V lost 0 bases, J lost 6 bases, and 12 bases lay in between. Germline-derived CDR1 and CDR2 are SGHRS and YFSETQ. The CDR3 sequence is 14 residues long. These data come from a study of cytomegalovirus exposure and HLA in healthy donors. General study results and limits: Most CMV-associated TCR beta chains appeared HLA-restricted in a later analysis. Productive rates of about 90% or about 30% were seen for most TCR beta V segments in an earlier analysis.

Researchers ran the PCR with 60 Vbeta and 13 Jbeta primers. Sequencing used immunoSEQ multiplex PCR; TCRdb keeps in-frame clones, though not all of them. Among around 94,000 clones listed, 83% were seen once. This chain links TRBV5-1 with TRBJ1-1, with D possibly TRBD1 on 5 matching bases. Specimen: PBMCs. The TCR was taken from a man aged 40-55 years in good health and CMV-seronegative. The CDR3 DNA is TGCGCCAGCAGCTTGGGGTCCGTAGGGGCTGAAGCTTTCTTT. It encodes CASSLGSVGAEAFF.